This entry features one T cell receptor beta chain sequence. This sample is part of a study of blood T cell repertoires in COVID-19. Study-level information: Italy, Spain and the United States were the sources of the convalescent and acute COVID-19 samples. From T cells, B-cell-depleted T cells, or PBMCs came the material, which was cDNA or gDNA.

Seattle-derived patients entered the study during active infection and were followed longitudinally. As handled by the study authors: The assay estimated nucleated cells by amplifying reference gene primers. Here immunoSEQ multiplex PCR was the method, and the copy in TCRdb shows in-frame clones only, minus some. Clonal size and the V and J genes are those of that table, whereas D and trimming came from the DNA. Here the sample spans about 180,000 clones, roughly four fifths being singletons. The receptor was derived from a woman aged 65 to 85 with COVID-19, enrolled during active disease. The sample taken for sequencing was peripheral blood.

Here the CDR3 DNA reads TGTGCCAGCAGCTCGCGGGCTAGCGAGATCACGCAGTATTTT. The encoded protein is CASSSRASEITQYF. The chain joins TRBV7-2 to TRBJ2-3; tentatively, D is TRBD2 (6 bases). Trimming pared 4 bases from V and 9 bases from J, leaving 17 bases between. This CDR3 region has 14 residues. Germline V gene lookup returns CDR1 SGHTA and CDR2 FQGNSA.